One T cell receptor beta chain is described in this entry. These data belong to a study of blood T cell repertoires in COVID-19. The wider study: The samples span acute and convalescent COVID-19 from the United States, Italy and Spain. T cells, B-cell-depleted T cells, or PBMCs supplied cDNA or gDNA.

Authors' methods: Researchers report that nucleated cell counts were estimated from reference gene primer amplification. Measured with immunoSEQ multiplex PCR; TCRdb has only the in-frame clones, and not every one. V, J and clone size are those of that table, while D and trimming were read from the DNA. Seen here are 200,000 to 250,000 clones, around 84% observed once, and the top ten hold 2.9%. This CDR3 has 14 residues. The V and J ends lost 3 bases and 8 bases respectively, with 16 bases between them. Germline lookup yields CDR1 SQVTM and CDR2 ANQGSEA. Specimen: peripheral blood. The chain links TRBV29-1 to TRBJ2-2; D not resolved. The sequence derives from a man between 45 and 60 years old who had recovered from COVID-19. CDR3 DNA sequence: TGCAGCGTTGATTTTGGGCACGCCCGTGGGGAGCTGTTTTTT. It specifies CSVDFGHARGELFF.